The 19 T cell receptor beta chains below were found in one sample sequenced in a study of T-cell memory formation after mild COVID-19. TCRdb ran MiXCR on the 5' RACE reads and lists one entry per CDR3 protein. The repertoire holds around 150,000 distinct CDR3 sequences, roughly a third seen once, with around 11% in the top ten. Sequencing was performed on PBMCs or a T cell subset sorted from them (not recorded which). The receptors here all came from an adult woman who had mild COVID-19 (a few samples of this study predate the infection). Cell type and time point are not known.

This clonotype was recorded a few times. Germline and junction disagree at one end, which may indicate a read error. This chain connects TRBV7-7 to TRBJ2-1; 7 bases align to TRBD1. Per germline, CDR1 SSHAT and CDR2 FNYEAQ (reference sequence). This CDR3 spans 13 amino acids. The CDR3 reads CASSSRQGDEQFF. Written as DNA, the CDR3 is TGTGCTAGCAGTTCCCGACAGGGCGATGAGCAGTTCTTC.

The J gene is TRBJ2-1, the V gene TRBV7-6; 11 nucleotides match TRBD2. The trim removed 1 base at V and 4 bases at J, leaving 3 bases unmatched. The V gene's germline CDR1 is SGHVS and CDR2 FNYEAQ. This CDR3 has 16 residues. CDR3 in DNA: TGTGCCAGCAGCTTAGGACTAGCGGGATATTACAATGAGCAGTTCTTC. Amino acid sequence: CASSLGLAGYYNEQFF.

This clonotype was counted a few times. V usage is TRBV18 and J usage is TRBJ1-1; D gene uncertain. Germline loops: CDR1 KGHSH, CDR2 LQKENI. The CDR3 covers 15 residues. V lost 3 bases and J 4 bases, leaving 15 bases between the germline ends. CDR3 sequence: CASSPTELGFTEAFF. In nucleotides, the CDR3 is TGTGCCAGCTCACCTACGGAGTTGGGGTTCACTGAAGCTTTCTTT.

This clonotype has more than one count but fewer than ten. The J gene is TRBJ2-5, the V gene TRBV6-5; possibly TRBD1 or TRBD2 for D (5 bases each). Trimming pared 2 bases from V and 4 bases from J, leaving 11 bases between. Germline loops: CDR1 MNHEY, CDR2 SVGAGI. This CDR3 is 14 amino acids long. The DNA for the CDR3 is TGTGCCAGCAGTTACGAGGGCAGGGTAGAGACCCAGTACTTC. This translates into CASSYEGRVETQYF.

This sequence joins TRBV11-2 and TRBJ1-1; D call uncertain. V was cut by 4 bases and J by 3 bases, with 6 bases left in between. CDR1 is SGHAT, CDR2 FQNNGV, per germline. CDR3 size: 12 residues. CDR3 DNA: TGTGCCAGCAGCTCCTCGGACACTGAAGCTTTCTTT. This encodes CASSSSDTEAFF.

The CDR3 bases are TGTGCCACGCGACAGGGGGCGCGGAGCACTGAAGCTTTCTTT. It yields the protein CATRQGARSTEAFF. The gene calls are TRBV24-1 and TRBJ1-1; 10 bases match TRBD1. Germline values: CDR1 KGHDR, CDR2 SFDVKD. J was trimmed by 4 bases and V by 10 bases; bases with no gene match: 8. CDR3 size: 14 residues.

This chain links TRBV25-1 with TRBJ2-6; possibly TRBD1 or TRBD2 for D (5 bases each). The V end was cut by 8 bases, the J end by 1 base, with 24 bases between. The germline CDR1 and CDR2 sequences are MGHDK and SYGVNS. The CDR3 loop spans 19 amino acids. The CDR3 reads CASAPPPGRGESGANVLTF. The CDR3 DNA follows: TGTGCCAGCGCGCCTCCTCCGGGCCGAGGGGAGTCTGGGGCCAACGTCCTGACTTTC.

The sample holds a few counts of this clonotype. The chain is built from TRBV29-1 and TRBJ2-6; D possibly corresponds to TRBD1 (6 bases). V was cut by 1 base and J by 2 bases, with 6 bases left in between. Per the germline V gene, CDR1 is SQVTM and CDR2 is ANQGSEA. The CDR3 spans 14 residues. This CDR3 is CSVEGGPGANVLTF. The CDR3 DNA reads as TGCAGCGTTGAAGGGGGGCCTGGGGCCAACGTCCTGACTTTC.

The CDR3 reads CASSPPNRVEGNTEAFF. The CDR3 DNA is TGTGCCAGCTCACCACCAAACAGGGTGGAGGGGAACACTGAAGCTTTCTTT. The chain couples TRBV18 to TRBJ1-1, with a tentative D call TRBD1 (6 bases). Trimming stripped 0 bases from V and 1 base from J, with 15 bases between. CDR1 and CDR2 (germline): KGHSH, LQKENI. The CDR3 spans 17 residues.

This clonotype was seen only a few times. The chain links TRBV2 to TRBJ1-5, with TRBD1 identical over 7 bases. Germline CDR1 and CDR2: SNHLY and FYNNEI. This CDR3 has 14 residues. V lost 3 bases and J lost 8; bases outside the gene matches: 7. The CDR3 sequence: CASSDPQGGKPQHF. In nucleotides, the CDR3 is TGTGCCAGCAGTGATCCGCAGGGGGGTAAGCCCCAGCATTTT.

The V and J genes are TRBV20-1 and TRBJ2-1; D not certain. V lost 0 bases and J lost 0, with 9 bases in between. The CDR3 covers 15 residues. The germline V gene encodes CDR1 DFQATT and CDR2 SNEGSKA (reference sequence). CDR3 amino acids: CSARDEEISYNEQFF. For the CDR3, the DNA is TGCAGTGCTAGAGACGAGGAGATCTCCTACAATGAGCAGTTCTTC.

A few counts support this clonotype. The gene calls are TRBV9 and TRBJ2-7, with D maybe TRBD2 (6 bases). The CDR3 loop spans 14 amino acids. With 0 bases removed from V and 6 bases from J, the gap between germline ends came to 13 bases. Germline CDR1 SGDLS, CDR2 YYNGEE. CDR3 loop: CASSVDTGAAEQYF. The CDR3 region has the DNA TGTGCCAGCAGCGTAGATACGGGAGCAGCCGAGCAGTACTTC.

V usage is TRBV28 and J usage is TRBJ2-5; no clear D gene. Germline V gene sequence: CDR1 MDHEN, CDR2 SYDVKM. There are 13 residues in the CDR3. Between the trimmed V and J ends, which lost 3 bases and 5 bases, there was a span of 10 bases. As DNA, the CDR3 is TGTGCCAGCAGTTTGTCTGTGTCGGAGACCCAGTACTTC. It codes for CASSLSVSETQYF.

The chain has TRBV2 and TRBJ2-1; 9 positions agree with TRBD2. The ends lost 6 bases at V and 7 bases at J; junction bases unmatched: 7. Germline assignment: CDR1 SNHLY and CDR2 FYNNEI. The CDR3 totals 14 residues. The CDR3 coding sequence is TGTGCCAGCAGAGGGCTAGCGGGAATGAATGAGCAGTTCTTC. This gives the protein CASRGLAGMNEQFF. The full variable domain, rest sourced from reference TRBV2 and TRBJ2-1, is EPEVTQTPSHQVTQMGQEVILRCVPISNHLYFYWYRQILGQKVEFLVSFYNNEISEKSEIFDDQFSVERPDGSNFTLKIRSTKLEDSAMYFCASRGLAGMNEQFFGPGTRLTVL.

The chain carries TRBV20-1 and TRBJ2-1, with 11 bases that match TRBD2. CDR1 is DFQATT and CDR2 is SNEGSKA in the germline V gene (reference sequence). The CDR3 extends over 17 amino acids. V lost 6 bases, J lost 0 bases, and 10 bases stayed unmatched. CDR3 DNA: TGCAGTGCCCCGACTAGCGGGATCTCGGTCTCCTACAATGAGCAGTTCTTC. Its translation is CSAPTSGISVSYNEQFF.

This clonotype came up a few times. J is TRBJ1-2 and V is TRBV12-3 or TRBV12-4, with D possibly matching TRBD1 (6 bases). V was shortened by 6 bases and J by 8 bases, with 19 bases between the two germline ends. There are 14 residues in the CDR3. Written as DNA, the CDR3 is TGTGCCAGCAGGAGGACGACAGGTCGGGGCGGCTACACCTTC. Translation: CASRRTTGRGGYTF.

The chain joins TRBV6-2 or TRBV6-3 to TRBJ2-4, with 14 bases identical to TRBD2. The J segment lost 1 base and the V segment lost 8 bases, leaving 4 bases of the junction unmatched. The CDR3 loop spans 16 amino acids. Germline loops: CDR1 MNHEY, CDR2 SVGEGT. The chain's CDR3 is CASGTSGSSAKNIQYF. CDR3 DNA: TGTGCCAGCGGGACTAGCGGGAGTTCGGCCAAAAACATTCAGTACTTC.

The chain is built from TRBV5-1 and TRBJ1-1; D remains unclear. V lost 0 bases to trimming and J lost 2 bases, with 11 bases between them. Germline loops: CDR1 SGHRS, CDR2 YFSETQ. The CDR3 is 15 amino acids. The CDR3 DNA is TGCGCCAGCAGCTTGGAAATCGGGCTAAACACTGAAGCTTTCTTT. Its translation is CASSLEIGLNTEAFF. The complete variable domain, with remaining parts taken from reference TRBV5-1 and TRBJ1-1, reads KAGVTQTPRYLIKTRGQQVTLSCSPISGHRSVSWYQQTPGQGLQFLFEYFSETQRNKGNFPGRFSGRQFSNSRSEMNVSTLELGDSALYLCASSLEIGLNTEAFFGQGTRLTVV.

This CDR3 reads CASSFTYRGWSGELFF. CDR3 nucleotides: TGTGCCAGCAGCTTCACGTACAGGGGTTGGTCCGGGGAGCTGTTTTTT. This chain connects TRBV5-5 to TRBJ2-2; 7 nucleotides line up with TRBD1. This CDR3 is 16 amino acids long. V trimming: 2 bases; J trimming: 6 bases; junction bases outside the gene matches: 10. The germline gives CDR1 SGHKS, CDR2 YYEKEE (reference sequence).